This is a list of T cell receptor beta chains from one sample in a study of blood T cell repertoires in COVID-19. Method: immunoSEQ multiplex PCR; TCRdb's copy keeps in-frame clones and lacks some. The sample holds 250,000 to 300,000 clones; 80% to 95% are singletons and the top ten take about 1.1%. Sequencing was done on a sample of PBMCs or T cells enriched from blood (not recorded which). Every receptor here comes from a woman aged 25 to 39 who had recovered from COVID-19. Each CDR3 is given without its conserved first and last residue. Only part of the rows carry a size: once, few, many, or a class if the clone is expanded.

size	V	J	CDR3
once	TRBV28	TRBJ2-3	ASSLVGRGGTDTQY
-	TRBV7-2	TRBJ2-1	ASSQTGSANEQF
-	TRBV11-2	TRBJ2-7	ASSLSDRGYEQY
once	TRBV19	TRBJ2-6	ASSLDPGAGANVLT
-	TRBV29-1	TRBJ2-7	SVEVGQFSSYEQY
-	TRBV27	TRBJ2-1	ASSPSSVYNEQF
-	TRBV4-1	TRBJ2-7	ASSQDHGVIVDYEQY
-	TRBV4-1	TRBJ2-1	ASSPGPQSSYNEQF
-	TRBV29-1	TRBJ2-5	SAAGLAGVGETQY
-	TRBV6-2/TRBV6-3	TRBJ1-2	ASSWDSSPENGYT
-	TRBV7-9	TRBJ2-1	ASSFISGSLGYEQF
-	TRBV6-5	TRBJ2-5	ASSQTGSGLTQY
-	TRBV10-2	TRBJ1-6	ASSESVIGGIGSPLH
few	TRBV7-2	TRBJ1-1	ASSLVGTDEAF
-	TRBV19	TRBJ2-1	ASSMRRGLSYNEQF
-	TRBV6-5	TRBJ1-2	AKDRNNYGYT
once	TRBV4-2	TRBJ2-3	ASSQAGETDTQY
once	TRBV7-2	TRBJ2-6	ASSRDSLLSGANVLT
-	TRBV10-3	TRBJ2-2	AIRASSGSGELF
once	TRBV28	TRBJ1-5	ASTGVQPQH
-	TRBV5-6	TRBJ1-4	ASSLVRTGDKNEKLF
-	TRBV27	TRBJ2-7	ASSSGLSSYEQY
-	TRBV18	TRBJ2-7	ASSPGVAGAAAV
once	TRBV28	TRBJ2-3	ASSIQLAGGPLDTQY
-	TRBV10-3	TRBJ2-3	AITPSGGGADTQY
-	TRBV13	TRBJ2-7	ASSPETGGLSYEQY
-	TRBV19	TRBJ1-5	ASSSMGMGGNYQPQH
-	TRBV6-1	TRBJ2-7	ASSEYGPYEQY
-	TRBV7-3	TRBJ2-3	ASSKTSLNTDTQY
-	TRBV5-4	TRBJ2-1	ASSFSGRGDEQF
-	TRBV2	TRBJ2-3	ASLGFWRGRQTPSTDTQY
once	TRBV29-1	TRBJ2-5	SVDPAGVGETQY
-	TRBV3-1/TRBV3-2	TRBJ2-3	ASSQGLERSTDTQY
-	TRBV7-9	TRBJ1-6	ASSLGDRVFHNSPLH
-	TRBV11-2	TRBJ2-7	ASSLKPNYEQY
-	TRBV3-1/TRBV3-2	TRBJ1-6	ASSQDIRSGGAGGPLH
-	TRBV7-9	TRBJ1-1	ASRSQGNTEAF
-	TRBV10-2	TRBJ1-5	ASRDNKYSNQPQH
-	TRBV6-2/TRBV6-3	TRBJ2-5	ASSPLAGEQETQY
-	TRBV7-7	TRBJ2-5	ASTLDGETQY
-	TRBV27	TRBJ2-1	ASSSPGQSSYNEQF
-	TRBV7-9	TRBJ2-1	ASSKTSGSSYNEQF
-	TRBV14	TRBJ2-7	ASSLRTSGSYEQY